The 12 T cell receptor beta chains below were found in one sample sequenced in a study of T-cell reconstitution after alpha-beta-depleted transplantation in children. During its preparation, the TCRbeta library received unique molecular identifiers. TCRdb passed the PCR reads through MiXCR, listing each CDR3 protein once. The data show about 200,000 distinct CDR3 sequences, roughly 6.3% seen once. This specimen was PBMCs, taken before TCRalphabeta/CD19-depleted stem cell transplant. The source of these receptors is a girl in the first two years of life with combined immunodeficiency, due to receive a stem cell transplant.

This clonotype was counted only a few times. The chain recombines TRBV10-3 with TRBJ2-7; tentatively, D is TRBD2 (5 bases). The ends were cut back, 6 bases at V and 1 base at J, with 19 bases in the middle. The germline V gene has CDR1 ENHRY and CDR2 SYGVKD. CDR3 length: 16 amino acids. This CDR3 is CAISPTLGRESYEQYF. The CDR3 region has the DNA TGTGCCATCAGCCCTACGCTGGGAAGGGAGTCCTACGAGCAGTACTTC.

This clonotype showed up many times. The V gene is TRBV24-1, the J gene TRBJ2-1; 8 bases agree with TRBD2. The CDR3 length is 16 residues. The germline V gene has CDR1 KGHDR and CDR2 SFDVKD. V lost 5 bases and J lost 6; bases outside the gene matches: 11. The CDR3 sequence is CATSGLREGLFNEQFF. CDR3 in DNA: TGTGCCACCAGTGGATTACGGGAGGGCCTCTTCAATGAGCAGTTCTTC.

This clonotype was detected many times. The chain employs TRBV29-1 and TRBJ2-4; D not resolved. Germline values: CDR1 SQVTM, CDR2 ANQGSEA. CDR3 length equals 15 residues. The ends were cut back, 5 bases at V and 2 bases at J, with 16 bases in the middle. CDR3 sequence reads: CSVFDPIVSKNIQYF. In DNA, the CDR3 is TGCAGCGTTTTTGACCCCATTGTCTCCAAAAACATTCAGTACTTC.

This clonotype has ten or more counts. V usage is TRBV28 and J usage is TRBJ2-7; TRBD1 matches 7 bases. Germline-derived CDR1 and CDR2 are MDHEN and SYDVKM. V lost 1 base to trimming and J lost 6 bases; unmatched junction nucleotides: 6. The CDR3 has 14 residues. The CDR3 DNA reads as TGTGCCAGCAGTTTATTCCGGGACAGAAGCGAGCAGTACTTC. As protein: CASSLFRDRSEQYF. Full variable domain (remainder filled in from reference TRBV28 and TRBJ2-7): DVKVTQSSRYLVKRTGEKVFLECVQDMDHENMFWYRQDPGLGLRLIYFSYDVKMKEKGDIPEGYSVSREKKERFSLILESASTNQTSMYLCASSLFRDRSEQYFGPGTRLTVT.

This clonotype was counted many times. This rearrangement joins TRBV21-1 to TRBJ2-7; TRBD1, the table's D call, was not compared with the DNA. TRBV21-1 is assigned pseudogene status. The CDR3 consists of 17 residues. DNA of the CDR3: TGTGCCAGCAGCACCCGGACAGGCTTGTTACAGCTGTACGAGCAGTACTTC. It yields the protein CASSTRTGLLQLYEQYF.

The rearrangement joins TRBV4-2 to TRBJ2-5; the D gene is possibly TRBD2 (5 bases). This CDR3 spans 14 amino acids. V was trimmed by 3 bases and J by 1 base, leaving 9 bases between them. Germline lookup yields CDR1 LGHNA and CDR2 YNFKEQ. The CDR3 sequence: CASSQQRFQETQYF. In nucleotides, the CDR3 is TGTGCCAGCAGCCAGCAGCGGTTCCAAGAGACCCAGTACTTC.

In this sample, this clonotype turned up many times. This chain joins TRBV27 and TRBJ2-7; D is ambiguous. Between the trimmed V and J ends, which lost 5 bases and 4 bases, there was a span of 12 bases. Per the germline V gene, CDR1 is MNHEY and CDR2 is SMNVEV (reference sequence). The CDR3 is 13 amino acids. The CDR3 coding sequence is TGTGCCAGCAGTCACGGACCTACATACGAGCAGTACTTC. Translation: CASSHGPTYEQYF.

This clonotype was observed at least ten times. The CDR3 bases are TGTGCCAGCAGCCCCCTCAGGTCCTGGCAGTTCTTC. Protein: CASSPLRSWQFF. V is TRBV12-3 or TRBV12-4 and J is TRBJ2-1; D gene unclear. This CDR3 region has 12 residues. V shed 6 bases and J shed 12 bases, with 15 bases lying between them.

This clonotype was detected ten times or more. This chain links TRBV29-1 with TRBJ2-7, with TRBD1 identical over 9 bases. Germline V gene sequence: CDR1 SQVTM, CDR2 ANQGSEA. This CDR3 region has 14 residues. With 4 bases clipped from V and 2 bases from J, the junction kept 6 bases outside the gene matches. The CDR3 region is CSVGGQGITYEQYF. The CDR3 bases are TGCAGCGTTGGCGGACAGGGGATTACCTACGAGCAGTACTTC.

The table lists this clonotype with many counts. This chain joins TRBV28 and TRBJ1-2; D gene unclear. The CDR3 sequence is 15 residues long. Germline V lookup: CDR1 MDHEN, CDR2 SYDVKM. With 5 bases removed from V and 4 bases from J, the gap between germline ends came to 17 bases. This CDR3 is CASSVRAWAVYGYTF. CDR3 nucleotide sequence: TGTGCCAGCAGTGTTAGAGCTTGGGCGGTCTATGGCTACACCTTC.

This clonotype was found many times. The chain combines TRBV7-2 with TRBJ1-2; D unclear. Deletions cut 1 base from V and 0 bases from J, with 3 bases between. CDR3 size: 13 residues. The germline V gene has CDR1 SGHTA and CDR2 FQGNSA. CDR3: CASSLGANYGYTF. The CDR3 DNA reads as TGTGCCAGCAGCTTAGGAGCTAACTATGGCTACACCTTC. Supplemented by reference TRBV7-2 and TRBJ1-2, the full variable domain reads GAGVSQSPSNKVTEKGKDVELRCDPISGHTALYWYRQSLGQGLEFLIYFQGNSAPDKSGLPSDRFSAERTGGSVSTLTIQRTQQEDSAVYLCASSLGANYGYTFGSGTRLTVV.

This clonotype was seen repeatedly, ten times or more. CDR3 protein: CASSPDRLSSNQPQHF. For the CDR3, the DNA is TGCGCCAGCAGCCCTGACAGACTTTCTAGCAATCAGCCCCAGCATTTT. The chain has TRBV5-1 and TRBJ1-5; D perhaps matches TRBD1 (5 bases). V was clipped by 4 bases and J by 0 bases, with 14 bases between them. CDR1 is SGHRS and CDR2 is YFSETQ in the germline V gene. The CDR3 sequence is 16 residues long. The full variable domain, completed using reference TRBV5-1 and TRBJ1-5, is KAGVTQTPRYLIKTRGQQVTLSCSPISGHRSVSWYQQTPGQGLQFLFEYFSETQRNKGNFPGRFSGRQFSNSRSEMNVSTLELGDSALYLCASSPDRLSSNQPQHFGDGTRLSIL.